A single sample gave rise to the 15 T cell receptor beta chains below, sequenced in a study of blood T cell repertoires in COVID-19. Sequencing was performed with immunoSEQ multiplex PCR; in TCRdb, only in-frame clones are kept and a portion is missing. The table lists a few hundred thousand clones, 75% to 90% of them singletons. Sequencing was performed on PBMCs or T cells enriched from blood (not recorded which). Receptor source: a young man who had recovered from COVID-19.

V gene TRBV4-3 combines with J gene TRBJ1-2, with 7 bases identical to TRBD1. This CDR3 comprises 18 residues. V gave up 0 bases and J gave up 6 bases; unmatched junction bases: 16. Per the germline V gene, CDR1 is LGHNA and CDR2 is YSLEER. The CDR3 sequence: CASSQDVPGQFRGDGYTF. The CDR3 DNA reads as TGCGCCAGCAGCCAAGACGTACCGGGACAGTTTAGGGGGGATGGCTACACCTTC.

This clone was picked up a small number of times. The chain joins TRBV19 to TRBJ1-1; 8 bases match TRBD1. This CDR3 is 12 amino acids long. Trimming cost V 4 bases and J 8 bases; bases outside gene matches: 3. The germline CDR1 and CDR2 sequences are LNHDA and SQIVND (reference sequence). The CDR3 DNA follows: TGTGCCAGTAGTACAGGGGGCAGAGAAGCTTTCTTT. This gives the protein CASSTGGREAFF.

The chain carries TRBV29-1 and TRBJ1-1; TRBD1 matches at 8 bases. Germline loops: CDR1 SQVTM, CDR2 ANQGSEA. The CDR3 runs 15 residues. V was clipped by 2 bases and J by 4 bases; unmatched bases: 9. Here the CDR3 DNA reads TGCAGCGTTGAATCGGCAGGGGGCGCGTTCACTGAAGCTTTCTTT. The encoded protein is CSVESAGGAFTEAFF.

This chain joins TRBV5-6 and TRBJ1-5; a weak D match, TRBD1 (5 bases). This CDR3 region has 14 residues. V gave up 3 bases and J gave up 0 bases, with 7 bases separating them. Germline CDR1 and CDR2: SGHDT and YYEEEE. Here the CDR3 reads CASSWGPSNQPQHF. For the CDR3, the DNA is TGTGCCAGCAGCTGGGGCCCTAGCAATCAGCCCCAGCATTTT.

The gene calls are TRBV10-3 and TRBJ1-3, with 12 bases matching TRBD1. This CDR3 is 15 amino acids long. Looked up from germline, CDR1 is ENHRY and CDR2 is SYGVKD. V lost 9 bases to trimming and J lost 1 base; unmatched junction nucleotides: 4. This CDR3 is CAIGTGGRSGNTIYF. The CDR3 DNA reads TGTGCCATTGGGACAGGGGGCCGGTCTGGAAACACCATATATTTT.

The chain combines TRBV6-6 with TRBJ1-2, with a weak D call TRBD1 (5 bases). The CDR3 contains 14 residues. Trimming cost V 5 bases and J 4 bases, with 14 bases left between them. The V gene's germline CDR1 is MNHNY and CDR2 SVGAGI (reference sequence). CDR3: CASSHSTGAYGYTF. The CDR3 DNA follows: TGTGCCAGCAGTCATAGTACAGGAGCCTATGGCTACACCTTC.

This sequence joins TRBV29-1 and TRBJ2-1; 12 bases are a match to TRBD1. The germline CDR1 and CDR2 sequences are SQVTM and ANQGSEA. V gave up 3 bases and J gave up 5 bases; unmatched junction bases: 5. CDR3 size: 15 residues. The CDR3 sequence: CSVEGTGGMDNEQFF. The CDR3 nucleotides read TGCAGCGTTGAGGGGACAGGGGGCATGGACAATGAGCAGTTCTTC.

CDR3 DNA: TGTGCCAGCTCATCCACGACAGGACTAGTGTATGGCTACACCTTC. This codes for CASSSTTGLVYGYTF. V is TRBV18 and J is TRBJ1-2, with D tentatively TRBD1 (6 bases). The CDR3 covers 15 residues. Germline-derived CDR1 and CDR2 are KGHSH and LQKENI. Trimming left V 5 bases short and J 5 bases short, with 18 bases between.

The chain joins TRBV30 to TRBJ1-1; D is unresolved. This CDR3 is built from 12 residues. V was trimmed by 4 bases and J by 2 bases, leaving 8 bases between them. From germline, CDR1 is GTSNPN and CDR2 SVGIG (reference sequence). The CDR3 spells CAWMGINTEAFF. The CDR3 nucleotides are TGTGCCTGGATGGGCATTAACACTGAAGCTTTCTTT.

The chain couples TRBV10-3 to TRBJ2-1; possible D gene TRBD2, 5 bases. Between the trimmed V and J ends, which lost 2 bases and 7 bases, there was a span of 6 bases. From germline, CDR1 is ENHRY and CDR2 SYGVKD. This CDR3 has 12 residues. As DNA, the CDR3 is TGTGCCATCAGTGAGCGGGAAAATGAGCAGTTCTTC. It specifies CAISERENEQFF.

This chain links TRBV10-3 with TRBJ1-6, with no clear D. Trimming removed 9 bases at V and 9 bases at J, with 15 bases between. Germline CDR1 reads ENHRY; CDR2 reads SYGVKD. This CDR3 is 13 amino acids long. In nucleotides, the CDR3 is TGTGCCATGATGATGGAGCCCGGTTCACCCCTCCACTTT. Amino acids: CAMMMEPGSPLHF.

CDR3 in amino acids: CASSTSRTGISEQYF. Here the CDR3 DNA reads TGTGCCAGCTCAACCTCAAGGACAGGGATTAGCGAGCAGTACTTC. This chain joins TRBV18 and TRBJ2-7, with TRBD1 matching 8 bases. CDR1 and CDR2 (germline): KGHSH, LQKENI. Germline trimming cut 5 bases from V and 6 bases from J; bases unmatched to any gene: 12. The CDR3 is made up of 15 amino acids. The complete variable domain, with remaining parts taken from reference TRBV18 and TRBJ2-7, reads NAGVMQNPRHLVRRRGQEARLRCSPMKGHSHVYWYRQLPEEGLKFMVYLQKENIIDESGMPKERFSAEFPKEGPSILRIQQVVRGDSAAYFCASSTSRTGISEQYFGPGTRLTVT.

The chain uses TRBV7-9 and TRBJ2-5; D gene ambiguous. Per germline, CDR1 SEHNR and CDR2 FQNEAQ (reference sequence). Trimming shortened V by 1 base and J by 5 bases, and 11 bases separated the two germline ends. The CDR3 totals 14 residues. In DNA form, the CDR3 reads TGTGCCAGCAGCTTAGTATCGCTCGAGGAGACCCAGTACTTC. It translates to CASSLVSLEETQYF.

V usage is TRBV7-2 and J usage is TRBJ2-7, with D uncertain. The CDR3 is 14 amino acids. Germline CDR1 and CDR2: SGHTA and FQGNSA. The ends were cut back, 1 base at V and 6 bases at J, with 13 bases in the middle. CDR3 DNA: TGTGCCAGCAGCTTAGATGCCAGACTGGGCGAGCAGTACTTC. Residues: CASSLDARLGEQYF.

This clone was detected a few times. The CDR3 DNA reads as TGCGCCAGCAGCCAAGGCCGAGCGGGAGGGAATACGCAGTATTTT. Translating gives CASSQGRAGGNTQYF. V and J are TRBV4-3 and TRBJ2-3; 10 bases are shared with TRBD2. This CDR3 has 15 amino acids. Trimming at V came to 1 base and at J to 7 bases, leaving 5 bases not matched to a gene. Looked up from germline, CDR1 is LGHNA and CDR2 is YSLEER.